This T cell receptor beta chain was recovered during a study of blood T cell repertoires in COVID-19. In germline, CDR1 is SGHAT, CDR2 FQNNGV. This CDR3 region has 16 residues. V trimming: 1 base; J trimming: 1 base; junction bases outside the gene matches: 4. Profiling relied on immunoSEQ multiplex PCR, and the TCRdb table lists in-frame clones only, not all of them. The sample contains 120,000 or so clones, 82% of which appear only once. The sample was peripheral blood. This TCR was sampled from a woman in her seventies with acute or convalescent COVID-19. V and J are TRBV11-2 and TRBJ2-3; 8 bases match TRBD2. The CDR3 coding sequence is TGTGCCAGCAGCTTAGCCGCGGGGGGTGGCACAGATACGCAGTATTTT. Amino acids: CASSLAAGGGTDTQYF.